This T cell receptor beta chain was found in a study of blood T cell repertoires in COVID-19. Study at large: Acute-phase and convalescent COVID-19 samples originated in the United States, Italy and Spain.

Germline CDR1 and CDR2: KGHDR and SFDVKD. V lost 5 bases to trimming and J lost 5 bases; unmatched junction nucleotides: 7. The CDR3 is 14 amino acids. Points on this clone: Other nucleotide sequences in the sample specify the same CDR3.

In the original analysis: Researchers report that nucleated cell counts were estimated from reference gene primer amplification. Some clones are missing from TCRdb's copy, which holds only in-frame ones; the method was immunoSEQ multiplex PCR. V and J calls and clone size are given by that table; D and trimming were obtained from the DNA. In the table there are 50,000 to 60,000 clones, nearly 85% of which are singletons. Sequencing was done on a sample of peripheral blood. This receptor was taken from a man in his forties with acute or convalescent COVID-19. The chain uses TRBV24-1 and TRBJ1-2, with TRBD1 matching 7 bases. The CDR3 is CATSARQGSYGYTF. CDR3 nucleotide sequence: TGTGCCACCAGTGCTCGACAGGGCTCGTATGGCTACACCTTC.